Presented here are 9 T cell receptor beta chains from one specimen sequenced in a study of cytomegalovirus exposure and HLA in healthy donors. Primers for the PCR totalled 60 Vbeta and 13 Jbeta. The repertoire was sequenced with immunoSEQ multiplex PCR; TCRdb's copy has only in-frame clones and lacks some. Here the sample spans about 180,000 clones, about 80% being singletons. Source material: PBMCs. The receptors were gathered from a woman between 45 and 65 years old in good health and CMV-seronegative.

The chain joins TRBV2 to TRBJ1-5; TRBD1 agrees at 10 bases. The V segment lost 8 bases and the J segment 4 bases; nucleotides outside the gene matches: 14. Looked up from germline, CDR1 is SNHLY and CDR2 is FYNNEI. CDR3 length: 17 residues. The CDR3, as DNA: TGTGCCAGCTGGACAGGGGGTGCCGCCTTTCGGAATCAGCCCCAGCATTTT. Its translation: CASWTGGAAFRNQPQHF.

The chain carries TRBV9 and TRBJ2-7; D might be TRBD2 (7 bases). Per germline, CDR1 SGDLS and CDR2 YYNGEE. Between the trimmed V and J ends, which lost 3 bases and 3 bases, there was a span of 10 bases. The CDR3 sequence is 13 residues long. This CDR3 is CASSGEGDYEQYF. CDR3 in DNA: TGTGCCAGCAGCGGGGAGGGGGACTACGAGCAGTACTTC.

This clone came up once. The chain links TRBV5-6 to TRBJ2-5; TRBD2 matches 12 bases. This CDR3 has 15 amino acids. V lost 2 bases, J lost 4 bases, and 3 bases stayed unmatched. The germline CDR1 and CDR2 sequences are SGHDT and YYEEEE. This CDR3 is CASSFWTSGAETQYF. For the CDR3, the DNA is TGTGCCAGCAGCTTCTGGACTAGCGGGGCAGAGACCCAGTACTTC.

The chain's CDR3 is CASSPARGLGSSDTQYF. The CDR3 DNA reads as TGCGCCAGCAGCCCGGCCCGGGGACTAGGATCGTCAGATACGCAGTATTTT. This chain joins TRBV4-1 and TRBJ2-3; 8 bases agree with TRBD2. CDR1 and CDR2 from the germline V gene are MGHRA and YSYEKL. Germline trimming cut 4 bases from V and 4 bases from J; bases unmatched to any gene: 13. The CDR3 extends over 17 amino acids.

This chain connects TRBV25-1 to TRBJ2-1; maybe TRBD2 (7 bases). V was pared by 5 bases and J by 6 bases, with 17 bases between. Germline CDR1 reads MGHDK; CDR2 reads SYGVNS. CDR3 length: 15 amino acids. The CDR3 reads CASSRDGGLVNEQFF. CDR3 in DNA: TGTGCCAGCAGTAGGGACGGGGGGCTTGTCAATGAGCAGTTCTTC. The whole variable domain, filled in from reference TRBV25-1 and TRBJ2-1, reads EADIYQTPRYLVIGTGKKITLECSQTMGHDKMYWYQQDPGMELHLIHYSYGVNSTEKGDLSSESTVSRIRTEHFPLTLESARPSHTSQYLCASSRDGGLVNEQFFGPGTRLTVL.

The chain uses TRBV9 and TRBJ2-5; D call uncertain. The J call could be wrong; TRBJ2-7 is a better fit for the DNA end. The germline gives CDR1 SGDLS, CDR2 YYNGEE. CDR3 size: 13 residues. The CDR3: CASSVGVAYEQYF. CDR3 bases: TGTGCCAGCAGCGTAGGCGTCGCCTACGAGCAGTACTTC.

The chain combines TRBV2 with TRBJ1-1; 7 bases match TRBD1. The CDR3 covers 13 residues. From germline, CDR1 is SNHLY and CDR2 FYNNEI. J gave up 6 bases and V 4 bases, and 5 bases lay outside the gene matches. The DNA of the CDR3 is TGTGCCAGCAGTGGGACAGGAGGCTCTGAAGCTTTCTTT. Its translation: CASSGTGGSEAFF.

The rearrangement uses TRBV2 and TRBJ2-1; possibly TRBD2 for D (6 bases). V was trimmed by 4 bases and J by 8 bases, leaving 18 bases between them. The length of the CDR3 is 15 residues. CDR1 SNHLY and CDR2 FYNNEI come from the germline V gene. This CDR3 reads CASSGGKPGLHEQFF. The CDR3 DNA is TGTGCCAGCAGTGGGGGCAAGCCGGGACTCCATGAGCAGTTCTTC. Using reference TRBV2 and TRBJ2-1 for the parts outside the CDR3, the full variable domain is EPEVTQTPSHQVTQMGQEVILRCVPISNHLYFYWYRQILGQKVEFLVSFYNNEISEKSEIFDDQFSVERPDGSNFTLKIRSTKLEDSAMYFCASSGGKPGLHEQFFGPGTRLTVL.

The chain employs TRBV5-1 and TRBJ2-7, with D possibly matching TRBD1 (5 bases). Germline loops: CDR1 SGHRS, CDR2 YFSETQ. V shed 0 bases and J shed 6 bases, with 13 bases lying between them. The CDR3 has 14 residues. As DNA, the CDR3 is TGCGCCAGCAGCTTGGTGGCTCCAGGGTCCGAGCAGTACTTC. Translated, it gives CASSLVAPGSEQYF.